Each of the 24 T cell receptor beta chains below was sequenced from the same sample in a study of cytomegalovirus exposure and HLA in healthy donors. The primer mix had 60 Vbeta and 13 Jbeta primers. Method: immunoSEQ multiplex PCR; TCRdb's copy keeps in-frame clones and lacks some. The sample records around 140,000 clones, about 10% being singletons. Sequenced material: PBMCs. These receptors originate from a woman in her thirties or forties in good health and CMV-seropositive.

This CDR3 is CASSQTGQAGELFF. The CDR3 DNA follows: TGCGCCAGCAGCCAAACCGGACAGGCCGGGGAGCTGTTTTTT. This chain links TRBV5-1 with TRBJ2-2; TRBD1 matches 7 bases. The trim removed 4 bases at V and 6 bases at J, leaving 6 bases unmatched. The CDR3 is made up of 14 amino acids. The germline CDR1 and CDR2 sequences are SGHRS and YFSETQ.

In its sample, this clone was seen a few times. The J gene is TRBJ2-6, the V gene TRBV11-3, with D maybe TRBD2 (5 bases). Germline loops: CDR1 SGHNT, CDR2 YENEEA. V was cut by 8 bases and J by 2 bases, with 10 bases left in between. The CDR3 loop spans 14 amino acids. The CDR3 loop is CASSRGAGANVLTF. As DNA, the CDR3 is TGTGCCAGCTCCCGGGGAGCTGGGGCCAACGTCCTGACTTTC.

This clone has more than one count but fewer than ten. The chain is built from TRBV7-2 and TRBJ2-3; a weak D match, TRBD2 (6 bases). The V and J ends lost 5 bases and 3 bases respectively, with 9 bases between them. The CDR3 runs to 13 residues. The germline V gene encodes CDR1 SGHTA and CDR2 FQGNSA. The CDR3 protein is CASSRDWTDTQYF. The CDR3, as DNA: TGTGCCAGCAGCCGGGACTGGACAGATACGCAGTATTTT.

The rearrangement joins TRBV7-2 to TRBJ2-1, with a possible D match to TRBD2 (5 bases). CDR3 size: 13 residues. Germline-derived CDR1 and CDR2 are SGHTA and FQGNSA. Between the trimmed V and J ends, which lost 5 bases and 5 bases, there was a span of 10 bases. The CDR3 bases are TGTGCCAGCAGCCTGCGACTAAACAATGAGCAGTTCTTC. This translates into CASSLRLNNEQFF. The full variable domain, with the rest looked up from reference TRBV7-2 and TRBJ2-1, is GAGVSQSPSNKVTEKGKDVELRCDPISGHTALYWYRQSLGQGLEFLIYFQGNSAPDKSGLPSDRFSAERTGGSVSTLTIQRTQQEDSAVYLCASSLRLNNEQFFGPGTRLTVL.

The table lists this clone with a few counts. This CDR3 is missing its conserved last phenylalanine or tryptophan, likely due to a read error. The genes are TRBV6-5 and TRBJ1-2, with D hard to call. The V and J ends lost 10 bases and 4 bases respectively, with 10 bases between them. CDR3 size: 11 residues. Germline V gene data show CDR1 as MNHEY and CDR2 as SVGAGI. The DNA of the CDR3 is TGTGCCACCCGGAGAGCCTATGGCTACACCGTC. This codes for CATRRAYGYTV.

V usage is TRBV6-5 and J usage is TRBJ1-2; unclear D gene. The germline CDR1 and CDR2 sequences are MNHEY and SVGAGI. Trimming left V 4 bases short and J 6 bases short, with 15 bases between. The CDR3 totals 14 residues. As DNA, the CDR3 is TGTGCCAGCAGTTTCGGTGGTATTGGAGATGGCTACACCTTC. Translating gives CASSFGGIGDGYTF.

This clone appeared a few times. The V call is TRBV6-1, the J call TRBJ1-6; tentatively, D is TRBD1 (5 bases). V was cut by 4 bases and J by 7 bases, with 11 bases left in between. Per germline, CDR1 MNHNS and CDR2 SASEGT. The CDR3 contains 14 residues. CDR3 amino acids: CASSVTVTNSPLHF. The DNA of the CDR3 is TGTGCCAGCAGTGTGACAGTTACAAATTCACCCCTCCACTTT.

V and J are TRBV7-2 and TRBJ2-3; D unclear. The CDR3 is 14 amino acids. CDR1 is SGHTA and CDR2 is FQGNSA in the germline V gene. Trimming removed 3 bases from V and 4 bases from J, with 11 bases in between. The chain's CDR3 is CASSFLGYADTQYF. The CDR3 nucleotides read TGTGCCAGCAGCTTCCTAGGATACGCAGATACGCAGTATTTT. The full variable domain, with the rest looked up from reference TRBV7-2 and TRBJ2-3, is GAGVSQSPSNKVTEKGKDVELRCDPISGHTALYWYRQSLGQGLEFLIYFQGNSAPDKSGLPSDRFSAERTGGSVSTLTIQRTQQEDSAVYLCASSFLGYADTQYFGPGTRLTVL.

The V and J genes are TRBV28 and TRBJ1-2; TRBD1 might be the D (5 bases). Germline V gene sequence: CDR1 MDHEN, CDR2 SYDVKM. The CDR3 extends over 15 amino acids. Between the trimmed V and J ends, which lost 3 bases and 5 bases, there was a span of 16 bases. CDR3 residues: CASSLGLERNYGYTF. For the CDR3, the DNA is TGTGCCAGCAGTTTGGGACTAGAAAGGAATTATGGCTACACCTTC.

This clone was counted only a few times. The rearrangement uses TRBV7-9 and TRBJ1-2; the D is unclear. The germline V gene encodes CDR1 SEHNR and CDR2 FQNEAQ (reference sequence). The CDR3 totals 15 residues. V dropped 1 base and J dropped 3 bases, with 12 bases sitting between them. CDR3: CASSLGYGEDYGYTF. In DNA, the CDR3 is TGTGCCAGCAGCTTAGGATACGGAGAAGACTATGGCTACACCTTC.

In DNA, the CDR3 is TGTGCCAGCAGCTTGCCTACAGGGACCTCTGGAAACACCATATATTTT. As protein: CASSLPTGTSGNTIYF. The V call is TRBV5-6, the J call TRBJ1-3, with D maybe TRBD1 (6 bases). The V gene lost 1 base and the J gene lost 0 bases, with 11 bases spanning the gap. Germline CDR1 and CDR2: SGHDT and YYEEEE. The CDR3 has 16 amino acids.

This chain joins TRBV5-1 and TRBJ1-1; 8 bases are shared with TRBD1. The CDR3 runs 16 residues. The V gene's germline CDR1 is SGHRS and CDR2 YFSETQ. V gave up 4 bases and J gave up 5 bases; unmatched junction bases: 13. The CDR3 spells CASSLQGVVGGTEAFF. The CDR3 nucleotides read TGCGCCAGCAGCCTACAGGGGGTCGTAGGAGGGACTGAAGCTTTCTTT.

The J gene is TRBJ1-2, the V gene TRBV7-6; D possibly corresponds to TRBD1 (6 bases). The CDR3 length is 12 residues. Germline values: CDR1 SGHVS, CDR2 FNYEAQ. V gave up 5 bases and J gave up 7 bases, with 11 bases separating them. The CDR3 sequence: CASSPRGGGYTF. The CDR3 coding sequence is TGTGCCAGCAGCCCCCGAGGGGGTGGCTACACCTTC.

CDR3: CSVEEGLAGGPQYF. The CDR3 nucleotides read TGCAGCGTTGAAGAAGGACTAGCGGGGGGCCCTCAGTACTTC. This rearrangement joins TRBV29-1 to TRBJ2-5, with 14 bases matching TRBD2. The germline gives CDR1 SQVTM, CDR2 ANQGSEA. CDR3 length: 14 amino acids. Trimming took 0 bases from V and 11 from J; bases not matched to a gene: 5. Full variable domain (outside the CDR3, taken from reference TRBV29-1 and TRBJ2-5): SAVISQKPSRDICQRGTSLTIQCQVDSQVTMMFWYRQQPGQSLTLIATANQGSEATYESGFVIDKFPISRPNLTFSTLTVSNMSPEDSSIYLCSVEEGLAGGPQYFGPGTRLLVL.

There are a few counts of this clone. The chain recombines TRBV7-9 with TRBJ1-2, with D unresolved. The CDR3 spans 12 residues. The V end was cut by 1 base, the J end by 5 bases, with 5 bases between. Germline lookup yields CDR1 SEHNR and CDR2 FQNEAQ (reference sequence). As DNA, the CDR3 is TGTGCCAGCAGCTTAGATCGGTATGGCTACACCTTC. This sequence encodes CASSLDRYGYTF.

This clone occurred a few times. This sequence joins TRBV5-1 and TRBJ1-1, with no clear D. CDR1 is SGHRS and CDR2 is YFSETQ in the germline V gene. The V end lost 1 base, the J end lost 5 bases, and 12 bases lay between the germline ends. The CDR3 sequence is 14 residues long. The CDR3 spells CASSLNVVGTEAFF. As DNA, the CDR3 is TGCGCCAGCAGCTTGAATGTCGTCGGGACTGAAGCTTTCTTT.

The V and J genes are TRBV7-6 and TRBJ2-2, with 10 bases matching TRBD2. J was trimmed by 1 base and V by 5 bases; bases with no gene match: 4. Germline CDR1 reads SGHVS; CDR2 reads FNYEAQ. CDR3 size: 16 residues. This CDR3 reads CASSRWTSGNTGELFF. The CDR3 DNA reads as TGTGCCAGCAGCCGGTGGACTAGCGGGAACACCGGGGAGCTGTTTTTT.

The chain is built from TRBV19 and TRBJ2-5, with a possible D match to TRBD2 (6 bases). Deletions cut 8 bases from V and 5 bases from J, with 15 bases between. The length of the CDR3 is 13 residues. Germline CDR1 reads LNHDA; CDR2 reads SQIVND (reference sequence). CDR3 sequence: CASARGGDETQYF. Here the CDR3 DNA reads TGTGCCAGTGCACGGGGCGGGGATGAGACCCAGTACTTC.

The V call is TRBV6-5, the J call TRBJ2-6; TRBD1 might be the D (5 bases). The CDR3 is 15 residues long. Germline values: CDR1 MNHEY, CDR2 SVGAGI. V lost 4 bases and J lost 1, with 8 bases in between. The CDR3 coding sequence is TGTGCCAGCAGTTCGTCAGGGTCTGGGGCCAACGTCCTGACTTTC. It codes for CASSSSGSGANVLTF.

This clone was counted between two and nine times. The chain uses TRBV9 and TRBJ2-3; D perhaps matches TRBD2 (5 bases). Per the germline V gene, CDR1 is SGDLS and CDR2 is YYNGEE. The V end lost 0 bases, the J end lost 11 bases, and 13 bases lay between the germline ends. CDR3 length: 13 residues. CDR3 sequence: CASSVDGLHMQYF. CDR3 nucleotides: TGTGCCAGCAGCGTAGACGGACTCCATATGCAGTATTTT.

This sequence joins TRBV6-6 and TRBJ1-2; D is perhaps TRBD1 (5 bases). Germline V CDR1 and CDR2: MNHNY, SVGAGI (reference sequence). The CDR3 is 16 residues long. V was pared by 0 bases and J by 1 base, with 12 bases between. CDR3 DNA: TGTGCCAGCAGTTACTCCGACAGTAACTATAACTATGGCTACACCTTC. Amino acid sequence: CASSYSDSNYNYGYTF.

In this sample, this clone turned up a few times. This rearrangement joins TRBV4-1 to TRBJ2-2; TRBD1 matches at 9 bases. Germline trimming cut 0 bases from V and 4 bases from J; bases unmatched to any gene: 3. This CDR3 is 16 amino acids long. The V gene's germline CDR1 is MGHRA and CDR2 YSYEKL. The CDR3 coding sequence is TGCGCCAGCAGCCAAGATGGACAGGGGTTCACCGGGGAGCTGTTTTTT. Translating gives CASSQDGQGFTGELFF.

V is TRBV9 and J is TRBJ2-5, with 9 bases identical to TRBD2. Germline lookup yields CDR1 SGDLS and CDR2 YYNGEE. CDR3 length equals 15 residues. Trimming took 4 bases from V and 4 from J; bases not matched to a gene: 8. The CDR3 is CASSPSGVRGETQYF. The CDR3 coding sequence is TGTGCCAGCAGCCCTAGCGGGGTACGAGGAGAGACCCAGTACTTC.

This chain links TRBV7-9 with TRBJ1-6, with 8 bases fitting TRBD1. The CDR3 has 16 residues. CDR1 is SEHNR and CDR2 is FQNEAQ in the germline V gene (reference sequence). After removal of 5 bases from V and 5 bases from J, the junction contained 8 bases not matched to a gene. The CDR3 region is CASSLWTGPDNSPLHF. In DNA, the CDR3 is TGTGCCAGCAGCCTGTGGACAGGGCCGGATAATTCACCCCTCCACTTT.